These T cell receptor beta chains were read from a single sample in a study of low-dose radiotherapy and immunotherapy resistance in tumors. Using its own MiXCR run on the reads, TCRdb lists one record per CDR3 protein. This sample carries 65,000 to 95,000 distinct CDR3 sequences, 15% to 20% of them seen once, and the ten largest clones take roughly 1.4%. Sequences were derived from PBMCs, sampled after low-dose radiotherapy plus immunotherapy. These receptors came from a male donor with prostate cancer. Each CDR3 is given with its conserved first and last residue. D genes are given only for firm matches. Size is stated for part of the rows, as once, few or many counts, or as a class when the clone is expanded.

j_call clone_size v_call d_call cdr3_length cdr3_aa cdr3_nt
TRBJ2-1 - TRBV23-1 - 13 CASSHESTDEQFF TGCGCCAGCAGTCACGAATCTACCGATGAGCAGTTCTTC
TRBJ1-1 - TRBV5-1 TRBD1 13 CASSSTGATEAFF TGCGCCAGCAGCTCAACAGGGGCCACTGAAGCTTTCTTT
TRBJ2-2 many TRBV5-1 TRBD1 15 CASSETGFSTGELFF TGCGCCAGCAGCGAGACAGGGTTTAGCACCGGGGAGCTGTTTTTT
TRBJ2-7 - TRBV5-3 - 14 CASSRKGQGYEQYF TGTGCCAGCAGCCGAAAGGGCCAGGGCTACGAGCAGTACTTC
TRBJ2-7 many TRBV9 TRBD1 13 CASSGGQGHEQYF TGTGCCAGCAGCGGTGGACAGGGCCACGAGCAGTACTTC
TRBJ2-1 few TRBV7-9 - 12 CASSLRYNEQFF TGTGCCAGCAGCTTAAGATACAATGAGCAGTTCTTC
TRBJ1-5 many TRBV6-2/TRBV6-3 TRBD1 16 CASRPLTGESNQPQHF TGTGCCAGCAGACCACTTACAGGGGAAAGCAATCAGCCCCAGCATTTT
TRBJ2-4 many TRBV11-2 - 16 CASSLEGALAKNIQYF TGTGCCAGCAGCTTAGAGGGGGCTCTAGCCAAAAACATTCAGTACTTC
TRBJ1-5 many TRBV6-2/TRBV6-3 - 14 CASRSPNRDQPQHF TGTGCCAGCAGATCCCCAAATCGGGACCAGCCCCAGCATTTT
TRBJ2-1 many TRBV3-1 - 15 CASSPGVGVYNEQFF TGTGCCAGCAGTCCGGGGGTGGGGGTATACAATGAGCAGTTCTTC
TRBJ1-4 many TRBV30 - 16 CAWSVNRLPTNEKLFF TGTGCCTGGAGTGTAAACAGGCTACCAACTAATGAAAAACTGTTTTTT
TRBJ1-1 many TRBV24-1 - 13 CATSADRNTEAFF TGTGCCACCAGTGCCGACCGGAACACTGAAGCTTTCTTT
TRBJ2-5 many TRBV6-2/TRBV6-3 TRBD2 15 CASSTLGGGGETQYF TGTGCCAGCAGTACGCTAGGCGGGGGTGGAGAGACCCAGTACTTC
TRBJ2-1 many TRBV6-2/TRBV6-3 - 17 CASSPGTLDERRDEQFF TGTGCCAGCAGCCCCGGGACGCTTGACGAGAGGAGGGATGAGCAGTTCTTC
TRBJ2-5 many TRBV28 TRBD1 16 CASSLAGQGAGETQYF TGTGCCAGCAGTTTGGCCGGACAGGGGGCAGGGGAGACCCAGTACTTC
TRBJ2-2 few TRBV12-3/TRBV12-4 - 17 CASSSGLAGVTGELFFF -
TRBJ2-7 many TRBV6-2/TRBV6-3 - 13 CASSWDISYEQYF TGTGCCAGTTCGTGGGACATCTCCTACGAGCAGTACTTC
TRBJ2-1 many TRBV4-2 TRBD1 16 CASSQAYRTGGNEQFF TGTGCCAGCAGCCAAGCTTACCGGACAGGGGGGAATGAGCAGTTCTTC
TRBJ2-3 many TRBV7-8 - 15 CASSLEGLLGGTQYF TGTGCCAGCAGCTTAGAGGGTCTGCTGGGCGGTACGCAGTATTTT
TRBJ2-3 many TRBV9 - 14 CASSVELAADTQYF TGTGCCAGCAGCGTAGAACTAGCTGCAGATACGCAGTATTTT
TRBJ2-1 many TRBV6-2/TRBV6-3 TRBD2 18 CASSELAELLSSYNEQFF TGCGCCAGCAGTGAACTAGCGGAACTTCTTAGCTCCTACAATGAGCAGTTCTTC
TRBJ1-1 few TRBV28 - 11 CASSPNTEAFF TGTGCCAGCAGTCCTAACACTGAAGCTTTCTTT
TRBJ2-7 - TRBV28 TRBD2 16 CASSFWPSGIFDEQYF TGTGCCAGCAGTTTCTGGCCTAGCGGGATTTTTGACGAGCAGTACTTC
TRBJ1-3 many TRBV28 TRBD1 15 CASSVQGSSGNTIYF TGTGCCAGCAGTGTACAGGGGAGCTCTGGAAACACCATATATTTT
TRBJ2-3 few TRBV27 - 14 CASSTPRGSDTQYF TGTGCCAGCAGTACCCCTCGGGGGTCAGATACGCAGTATTTT
TRBJ2-1 many TRBV14 - 14 CASSRDTTTIGQFF TGTGCCAGTAGCCGGGACACAACTACAATAGGGCAGTTCTTC
TRBJ2-1 many TRBV6-1 - 12 CASSEGGFEQFF TGTGCCAGCAGTGAAGGAGGATTTGAGCAGTTCTTC
TRBJ2-7 many TRBV4-1 - 17 CASSQGGGRESAYEQYF TGCGCCAGCAGCCAAGGAGGGGGGCGGGAGTCGGCCTACGAGCAGTACTTC
TRBJ2-2 many TRBV24-1 TRBD2 16 CATSDPGLDDTGELFF TGTGCCACCAGTGACCCCGGACTAGACGACACCGGGGAGCTGTTTTTT
TRBJ2-3 many TRBV7-9 - 14 CASSLLGSTDTQYF TGTGCCAGCAGCTTACTTGGGTCCACAGATACGCAGTATTTT
TRBJ2-1 many TRBV20-1 TRBD2 14 CSAKWTSGRDEQFF TGCAGTGCTAAGTGGACTAGCGGGAGAGACGAGCAGTTCTTC
TRBJ2-1 many TRBV12-3/TRBV12-4 TRBD1 13 CASKDRGDNEQFF TGTGCCAGCAAGGACAGGGGGGACAATGAGCAGTTCTTC
TRBJ2-2 many TRBV28 TRBD2 15 CASTLVGLEGGELFF TGTGCCAGCACCTTAGTTGGACTAGAAGGCGGGGAGCTGTTTTTT
TRBJ2-7 many TRBV28 - 14 CASREGGGTYEQYF TGTGCCAGCAGGGAGGGGGGGGGGACCTACGAGCAGTACTTC
TRBJ1-2 many TRBV2 - 13 CASSEGPIGGYTF TGTGCCAGCAGTGAAGGTCCTATCGGGGGCTACACCTTC
TRBJ2-1 - TRBV5-1 - 16 CDSSSDGSSSYDEQFF TGCGACAGCAGCTCGGATGGGAGCAGCTCCTACGATGAGCAGTTCTTC
TRBJ2-7 many TRBV20-1 - 12 CSAREATYEQYF TGCAGTGCTAGGGAAGCAACCTACGAGCAGTACTTC
TRBJ2-2 many TRBV11-3 - 12 CASSPQTGELFF TGTGCCAGCAGCCCTCAGACCGGGGAGCTGTTTTTT
TRBJ1-5 few TRBV15 - 13 CATSREGGQPQHF TGTGCCACCAGCAGAGAGGGGGGGCAGCCCCAGCATTTT
TRBJ2-1 many TRBV7-9 TRBD1 13 CASSSDIPGQTHF TGTGCCAGCAGCTCGGATATACCGGGACAGACCCACTTC
TRBJ2-1 many TRBV6-2/TRBV6-3 TRBD1 15 CASSSQGAGSNEQFF TGTGCCAGCAGTTCACAGGGGGCGGGTAGCAATGAGCAGTTCTTC
TRBJ2-5 many TRBV6-2/TRBV6-3 TRBD2 16 CANPARRASGKETQYF TGTGCCAACCCGGCGAGGAGGGCTAGCGGGAAAGAGACCCAGTACTTC
TRBJ1-6 many TRBV5-1 - 17 CASSLGPRTSGNSPLHF TGCGCCAGCAGCTTGGGACCGAGGACAAGCGGGAATTCACCCCTCCACTTT
TRBJ2-1 many TRBV10-3 TRBD2 15 CAIHPAGSSYNEQFF TGTGCCATCCACCCAGCGGGGAGCTCCTACAATGAGCAGTTCTTC
TRBJ2-7 many TRBV29-1 - 13 CSVVAGSAYEQYF TGCAGCGTTGTGGCGGGGTCGGCCTACGAGCAGTACTTC
TRBJ2-1 few TRBV12-3/TRBV12-4 - 16 CASSLWLANSYNEQFF TGTGCCAGCAGTTTATGGCTAGCGAACTCCTACAATGAGCAGTTCTTC
TRBJ2-7 - TRBV4-3 TRBD1 15 CASSQDLGQAREQYF TGCGCCAGCAGCCAAGATCTAGGACAGGCGCGGGAGCAGTACTTC
TRBJ2-7 many TRBV5-4 - 15 CASSLDAGFSYEQYF TGTGCCAGCAGCTTGGACGCCGGCTTCTCCTACGAGCAGTACTTC
TRBJ2-1 many TRBV19 - 11 CATRQVHEQFF TGTGCCACTCGACAGGTCCATGAGCAGTTCTTC